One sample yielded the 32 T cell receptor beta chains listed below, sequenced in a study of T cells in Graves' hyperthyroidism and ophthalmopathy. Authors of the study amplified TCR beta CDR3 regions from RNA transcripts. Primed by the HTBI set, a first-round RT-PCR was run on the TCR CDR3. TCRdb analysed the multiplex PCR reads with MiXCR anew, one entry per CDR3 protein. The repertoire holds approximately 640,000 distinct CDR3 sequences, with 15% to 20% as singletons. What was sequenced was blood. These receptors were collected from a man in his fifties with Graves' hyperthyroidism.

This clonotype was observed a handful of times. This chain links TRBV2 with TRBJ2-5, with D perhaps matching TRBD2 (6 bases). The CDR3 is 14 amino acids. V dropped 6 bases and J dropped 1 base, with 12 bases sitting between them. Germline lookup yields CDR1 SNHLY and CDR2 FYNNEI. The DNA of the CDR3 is TGTGCCAGCAGGAAGAGGGACTTCCAAGAGACCCAGTACTTC. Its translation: CASRKRDFQETQYF.

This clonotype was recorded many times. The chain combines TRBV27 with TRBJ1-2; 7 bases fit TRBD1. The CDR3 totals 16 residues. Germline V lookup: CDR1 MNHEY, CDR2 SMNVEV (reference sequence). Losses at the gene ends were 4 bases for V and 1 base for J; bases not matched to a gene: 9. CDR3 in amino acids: CASSSRTGLINYGYTF. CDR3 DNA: TGTGCCAGCAGTTCCCGGACAGGATTAATTAACTATGGCTACACCTTC.

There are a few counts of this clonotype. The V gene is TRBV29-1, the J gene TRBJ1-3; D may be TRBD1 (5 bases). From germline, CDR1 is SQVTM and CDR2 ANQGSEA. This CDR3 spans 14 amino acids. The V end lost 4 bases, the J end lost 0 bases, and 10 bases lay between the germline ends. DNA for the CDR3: TGCAGCGTTGCAGGGACGGACTCTGGAAACACCATATATTTT. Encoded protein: CSVAGTDSGNTIYF.

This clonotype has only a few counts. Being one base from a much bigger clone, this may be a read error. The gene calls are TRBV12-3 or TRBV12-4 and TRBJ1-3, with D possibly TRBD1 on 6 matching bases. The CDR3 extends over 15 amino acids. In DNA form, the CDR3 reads TGTGCCAGCAACGAGGAGGGCAGGGGCGGAAACACCACATATTTT. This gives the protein CASNEEGRGGNTTYF.

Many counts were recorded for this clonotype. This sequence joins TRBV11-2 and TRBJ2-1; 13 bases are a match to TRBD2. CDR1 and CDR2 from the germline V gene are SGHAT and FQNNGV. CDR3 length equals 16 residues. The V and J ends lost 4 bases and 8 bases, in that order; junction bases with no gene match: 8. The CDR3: CASSSRLAGGSHEQFF. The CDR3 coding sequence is TGTGCCAGCAGCTCCAGACTAGCGGGAGGTTCCCATGAGCAGTTCTTC.

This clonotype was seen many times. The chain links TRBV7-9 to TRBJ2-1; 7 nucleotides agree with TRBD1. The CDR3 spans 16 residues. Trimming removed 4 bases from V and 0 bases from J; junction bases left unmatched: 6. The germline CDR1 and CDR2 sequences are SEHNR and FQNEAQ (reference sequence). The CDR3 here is CASSSLQGSSYNEQFF. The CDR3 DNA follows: TGTGCCAGCAGCTCCTTACAGGGGAGCTCCTACAATGAGCAGTTCTTC.

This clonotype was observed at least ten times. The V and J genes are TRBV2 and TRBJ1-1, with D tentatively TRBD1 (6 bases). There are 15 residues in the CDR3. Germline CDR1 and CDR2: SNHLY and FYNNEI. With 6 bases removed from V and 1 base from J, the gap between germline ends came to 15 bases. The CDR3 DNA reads TGTGCCAGCAGGAACAGGGTAGTGGAGAACACTGAAGCTTTCTTT. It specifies CASRNRVVENTEAFF.

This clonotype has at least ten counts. CDR3 in DNA: TGTGCCAGCAGCCGGGGGACAGGGTCTTACGAGCAGTACTTC. Residues: CASSRGTGSYEQYF. The V and J genes are TRBV11-2 and TRBJ2-7, with 9 bases that match TRBD1. Germline trimming cut 5 bases from V and 4 bases from J; bases unmatched to any gene: 6. The CDR3 has 14 amino acids. Germline values: CDR1 SGHAT, CDR2 FQNNGV.

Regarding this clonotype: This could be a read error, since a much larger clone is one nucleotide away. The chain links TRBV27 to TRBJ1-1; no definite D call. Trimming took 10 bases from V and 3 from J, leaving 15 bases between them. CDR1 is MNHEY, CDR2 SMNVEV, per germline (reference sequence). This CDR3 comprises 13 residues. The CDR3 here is CATKEDGDTEAFF. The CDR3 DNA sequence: TGTGCCACCAAGGAGGATGGCGACACTGAAGCTTTCTTT.

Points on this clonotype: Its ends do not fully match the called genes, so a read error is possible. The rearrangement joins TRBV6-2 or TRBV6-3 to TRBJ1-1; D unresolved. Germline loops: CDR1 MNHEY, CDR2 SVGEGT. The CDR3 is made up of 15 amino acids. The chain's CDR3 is CASRQDSSIFSEAFF. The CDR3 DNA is TGTGCCAGCAGGCAAGACTCATCTATCTTCTCTGAGGCTTTCTTT.

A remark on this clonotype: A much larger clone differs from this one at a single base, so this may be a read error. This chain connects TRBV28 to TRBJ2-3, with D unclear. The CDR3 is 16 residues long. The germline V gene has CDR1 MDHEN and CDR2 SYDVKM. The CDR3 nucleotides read TGTGCCGGCAGTTCCACAGCCGCAGGTCTCGTGGTTACGCAGTATTTT. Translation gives CAGSSTAAGLVVTQYF.

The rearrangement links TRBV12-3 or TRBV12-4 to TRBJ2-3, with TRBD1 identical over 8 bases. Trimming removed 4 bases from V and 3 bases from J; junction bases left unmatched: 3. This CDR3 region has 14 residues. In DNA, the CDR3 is TGTGCCAGCAGTTGGACAGGGTTAACAGATACGCAGTATTTT. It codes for CASSWTGLTDTQYF.

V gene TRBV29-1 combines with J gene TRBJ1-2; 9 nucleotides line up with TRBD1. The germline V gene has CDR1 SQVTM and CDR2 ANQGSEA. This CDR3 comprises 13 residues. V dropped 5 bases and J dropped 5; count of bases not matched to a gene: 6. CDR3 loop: CSVSDRGGYGYTF. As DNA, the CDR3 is TGCAGCGTTTCGGACAGGGGAGGGTATGGCTACACCTTC.

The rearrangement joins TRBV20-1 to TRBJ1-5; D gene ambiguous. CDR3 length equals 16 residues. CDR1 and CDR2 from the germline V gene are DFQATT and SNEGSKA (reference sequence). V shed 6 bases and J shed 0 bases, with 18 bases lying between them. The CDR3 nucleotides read TGCAGTGCCCTGGGATTCTCCACTTATAGCAATCAGCCCCAGCATTTT. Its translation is CSALGFSTYSNQPQHF.

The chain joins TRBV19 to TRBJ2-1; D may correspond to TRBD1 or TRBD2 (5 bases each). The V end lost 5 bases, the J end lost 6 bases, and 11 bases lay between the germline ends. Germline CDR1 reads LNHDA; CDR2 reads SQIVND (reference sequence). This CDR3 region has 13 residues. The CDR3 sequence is CASSSGLGNEQFF. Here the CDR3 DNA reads TGTGCCAGTAGTTCGGGGCTGGGCAATGAGCAGTTCTTC. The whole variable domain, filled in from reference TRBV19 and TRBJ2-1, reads DGGITQSPKYLFRKEGQNVTLSCEQNLNHDAMYWYRQDPGQGLRLIYYSQIVNDFQKGDIAEGYSVSREKKESFPLTVTSAQKNPTAFYLCASSSGLGNEQFFGPGTRLTVL.

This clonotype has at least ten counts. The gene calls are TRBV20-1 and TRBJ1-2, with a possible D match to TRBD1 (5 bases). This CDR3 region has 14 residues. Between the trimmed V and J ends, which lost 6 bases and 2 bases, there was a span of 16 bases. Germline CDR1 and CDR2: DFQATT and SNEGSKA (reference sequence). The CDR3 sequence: CSATQGGDNYGYTF. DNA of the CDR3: TGCAGTGCAACCCAGGGAGGCGACAACTATGGCTACACCTTC.

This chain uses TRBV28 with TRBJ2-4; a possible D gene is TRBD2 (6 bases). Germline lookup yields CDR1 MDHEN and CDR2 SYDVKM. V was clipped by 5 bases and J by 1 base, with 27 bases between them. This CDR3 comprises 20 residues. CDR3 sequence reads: CASSRNPTKTPGEAKNIQYF. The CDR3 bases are TGTGCCAGCAGTCGAAACCCCACCAAGACGCCGGGGGAGGCCAAAAACATTCAGTACTTC.

The CDR3 DNA is TGTGCCGGGTCTTATAGCAATCAGCCCCAGCATTTT. Amino acids: CAGSYSNQPQHF. The chain employs TRBV6-1 and TRBJ1-5; no reliable D call. In germline, CDR1 is MNHNS, CDR2 SASEGT. V shed 11 bases and J shed 0 bases, with 8 bases lying between them. CDR3 length: 12 amino acids.

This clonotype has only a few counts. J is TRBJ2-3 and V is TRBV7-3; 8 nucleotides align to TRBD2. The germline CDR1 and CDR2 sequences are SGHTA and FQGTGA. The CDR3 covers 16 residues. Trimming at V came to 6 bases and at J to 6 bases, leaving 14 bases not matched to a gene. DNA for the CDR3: TGTGCCAGCAGTCCTGGGGTTAGCGGGACCGGGGATACGCAGTATTTT. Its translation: CASSPGVSGTGDTQYF.

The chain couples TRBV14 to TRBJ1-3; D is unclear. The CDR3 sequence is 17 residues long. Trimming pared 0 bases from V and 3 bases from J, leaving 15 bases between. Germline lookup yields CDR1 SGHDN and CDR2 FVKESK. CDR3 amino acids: CASSQDFRYRIGNTIYF. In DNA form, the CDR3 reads TGTGCCAGCAGCCAAGATTTTAGGTATCGAATTGGAAACACCATATATTTT.

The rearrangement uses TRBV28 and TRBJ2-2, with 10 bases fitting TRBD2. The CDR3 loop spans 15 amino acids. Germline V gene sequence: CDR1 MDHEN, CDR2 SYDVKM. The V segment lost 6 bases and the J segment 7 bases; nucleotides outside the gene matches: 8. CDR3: CASSSSGSRNGELFF. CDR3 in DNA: TGTGCCAGCAGCTCTAGCGGGAGCCGGAACGGGGAGCTGTTTTTT.

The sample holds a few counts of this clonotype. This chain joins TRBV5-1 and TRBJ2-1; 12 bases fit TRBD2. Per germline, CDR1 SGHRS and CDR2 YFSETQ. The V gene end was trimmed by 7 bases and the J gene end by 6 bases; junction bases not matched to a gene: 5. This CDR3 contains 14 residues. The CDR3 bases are TGCGCCAGCCTAGCGGGAGGGCCCGGCAATGAGCAGTTCTTC. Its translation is CASLAGGPGNEQFF.

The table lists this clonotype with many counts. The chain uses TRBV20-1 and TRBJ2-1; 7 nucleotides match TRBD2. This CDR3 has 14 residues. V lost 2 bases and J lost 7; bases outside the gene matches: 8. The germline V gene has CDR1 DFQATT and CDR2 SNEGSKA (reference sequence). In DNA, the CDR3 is TGCAGTGCTAGACAACCAGCGGGAACAAATGAGCAGTTCTTC. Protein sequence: CSARQPAGTNEQFF.

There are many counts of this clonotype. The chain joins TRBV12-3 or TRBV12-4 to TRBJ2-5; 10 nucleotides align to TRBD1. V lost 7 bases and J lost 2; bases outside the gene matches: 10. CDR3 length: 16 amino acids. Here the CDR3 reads CASNTSPDRGQETQYF. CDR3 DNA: TGTGCCAGCAATACTTCCCCGGACAGGGGGCAAGAGACCCAGTACTTC.

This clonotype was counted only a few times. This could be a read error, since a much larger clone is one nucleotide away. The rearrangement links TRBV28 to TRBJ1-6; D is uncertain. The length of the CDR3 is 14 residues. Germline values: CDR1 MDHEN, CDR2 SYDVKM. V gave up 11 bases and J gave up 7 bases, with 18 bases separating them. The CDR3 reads CACTISLKNSPLHF. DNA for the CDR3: TGTGCCTGCACGATTTCCCTTAAGAATTCACCCCTCCACTTT.

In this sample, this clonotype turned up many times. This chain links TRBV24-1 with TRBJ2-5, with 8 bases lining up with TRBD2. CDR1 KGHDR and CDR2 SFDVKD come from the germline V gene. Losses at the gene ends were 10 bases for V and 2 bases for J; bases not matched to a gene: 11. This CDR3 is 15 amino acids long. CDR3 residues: CATSMSGRGQETQYF. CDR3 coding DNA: TGTGCCACTTCTATGAGCGGGAGAGGTCAAGAGACCCAGTACTTC.

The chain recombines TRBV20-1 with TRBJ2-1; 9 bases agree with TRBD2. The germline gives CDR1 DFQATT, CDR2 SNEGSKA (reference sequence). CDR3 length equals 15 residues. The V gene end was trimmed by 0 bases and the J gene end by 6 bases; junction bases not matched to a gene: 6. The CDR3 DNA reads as TGCAGTGCTAGAGAGTTTCAGGGACTAGCCAATGAGCAGTTCTTC. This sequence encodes CSAREFQGLANEQFF.

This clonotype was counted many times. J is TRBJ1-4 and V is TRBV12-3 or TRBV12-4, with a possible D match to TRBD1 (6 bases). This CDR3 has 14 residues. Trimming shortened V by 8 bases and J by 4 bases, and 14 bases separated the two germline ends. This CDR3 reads CASVRDTHNEKLFF. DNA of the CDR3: TGTGCCAGCGTACGGGACACCCATAATGAAAAACTGTTTTTT.

The CDR3 loop is CASSLGGWRSLGYEQYF. CDR3 coding DNA: TGTGCCAGCAGCTTAGGTGGATGGAGGTCTTTAGGTTACGAGCAGTACTTC. The J gene is TRBJ2-7, the V gene TRBV7-6, with D tentatively TRBD2 (5 bases). Looked up from germline, CDR1 is SGHVS and CDR2 is FNYEAQ. Trimming removed 1 base from V and 4 bases from J, with 20 bases in between. The length of the CDR3 is 17 residues.

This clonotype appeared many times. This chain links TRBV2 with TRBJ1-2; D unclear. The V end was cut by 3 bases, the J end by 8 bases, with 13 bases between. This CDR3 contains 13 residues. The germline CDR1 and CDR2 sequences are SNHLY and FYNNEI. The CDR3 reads CASSDRGVEGYTF. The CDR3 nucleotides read TGTGCCAGCAGTGATCGGGGAGTGGAGGGCTACACCTTC.

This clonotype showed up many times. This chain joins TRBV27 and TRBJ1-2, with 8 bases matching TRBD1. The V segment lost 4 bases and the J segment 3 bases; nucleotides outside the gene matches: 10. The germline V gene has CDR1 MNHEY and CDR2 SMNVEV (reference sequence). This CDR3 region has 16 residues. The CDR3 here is CASSSGQGELDYGYTF. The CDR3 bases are TGTGCCAGCAGTTCAGGACAGGGTGAATTAGACTATGGCTACACCTTC.

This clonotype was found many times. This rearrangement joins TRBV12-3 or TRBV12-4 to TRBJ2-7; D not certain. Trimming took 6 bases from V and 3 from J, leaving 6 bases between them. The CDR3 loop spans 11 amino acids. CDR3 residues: CASSSLYEQYF. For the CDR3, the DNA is TGTGCCAGCAGCTCTCTCTACGAGCAGTACTTC.